The clone carrying this T cell receptor (beta chain) occurred many times. Antigen: not known. Germline V CDR1 and CDR2: LNHNV, YYDKDF (reference sequence). The CDR3 is 15 residues long. Trimming left V 0 bases short and J 4 bases short, with 12 bases between. The data are from a study of breast tumors, draining lymph nodes, adjacent tissues. The study, taken as a whole, reports: Tumors had less TCR diversity than lymph nodes, more than nontumor tissue. Most tumor T cells seemingly derive from lymph node, then expand in tumor.

In TCRdb, the multiplex PCR reads were re-called with MiXCR into one record per CDR3 protein. The data show around 25,000 distinct CDR3 sequences, with roughly 20% seen just once and 13% held by the top ten. This chain joins TRBV15 and TRBJ2-5; D not resolved. The sequencing input was breast tumor tissue. This clonotype was obtained from a female donor with breast cancer. Some clones in this sample may be carry-over from other donors' samples. CDR3 DNA: TGTGCCACCAGCAGAGAAAGAGGTTGGGGAGAGACCCAGTACTTC. It is translated as CATSRERGWGETQYF.